This T cell receptor (beta chain) was recovered during a study of technical replicates of blood from a handful of donors. Profiled with immunoSEQ multiplex PCR; TCRdb holds only in-frame clones, not every one. The sample lists some 68,000 clones; roughly 95% were seen once. The V end lost 4 bases, the J end lost 0 bases, and 13 bases lay between the germline ends. Germline CDR1 GTSNPN, CDR2 SVGIG (reference sequence). This CDR3 region has 15 residues. Sequenced: T cells isolated from PBMCs. The origin of this receptor is a human donor in good health. J is TRBJ2-1 and V is TRBV30; D perhaps matches TRBD2 (6 bases). The CDR3 reads CAWTTGGASYNEQFF. DNA for the CDR3: TGTGCCTGGACCACCGGCGGGGCCTCCTACAATGAGCAGTTCTTC.